One sample yielded the 24 T cell receptor beta chains listed below, sequenced in a study of spatial heterogeneity in lung cancer. TCRdb reanalysed the 5' RACE reads using MiXCR and keeps one entry per CDR3 protein. The table lists about 120,000 distinct CDR3 sequences, about 12% of them singletons. Time point indicated: blood at routine non-recurrence follow-up after resection. Whole RNA from tumor, nontumor lung or frozen PBMC was sequenced unsorted. The material sequenced was PBMCs, taken at follow-up. The receptors originated from a male donor with early-stage non-small cell lung cancer.

V usage is TRBV7-9 and J usage is TRBJ2-7; TRBD2 agrees at 13 bases. CDR3 size: 15 residues. With 5 bases clipped from V and 2 bases from J, the junction kept 3 bases outside the gene matches. CDR1 and CDR2 (germline): SEHNR, FQNEAQ (reference sequence). CDR3 DNA sequence: TGTGCCAGCAGCCAGGGACTAGCGGGGACCTACGAGCAGTACTTC. This encodes CASSQGLAGTYEQYF.

The table lists this clonotype with a few counts. The CDR3 DNA reads as TGTGCCAGCAGTCGCCAACTAGCGGGGGGGATAAATACGCAGTATTTT. Its protein is CASSRQLAGGINTQYF. The chain couples TRBV6-2 or TRBV6-3 to TRBJ2-3; 13 positions agree with TRBD2. Unmatched junction bases numbered 9, after V lost 5 bases and J lost 7 bases. This CDR3 has 16 amino acids. Germline CDR1 is MNHEY and CDR2 is SVGEGT.

As for this clonotype: A clone one base away is much larger, so this may be a read error. The gene calls are TRBV7-9 and TRBJ2-7; TRBD2 aligns across 7 bases. The CDR3 is 12 amino acids. V lost 11 bases and J lost 3; bases outside the gene matches: 7. Germline V CDR1 and CDR2: SEHNR, FQNEAQ (reference sequence). The CDR3 region has the DNA TGTGCCGAGACGCGCGGGAGCTACGAGCAGTACTTC. This sequence encodes CAETRGSYEQYF.

The chain employs TRBV7-9 and TRBJ2-7, with D hard to call. This CDR3 comprises 15 residues. Trimming stripped 1 base from V and 5 bases from J, with 15 bases between. Germline-derived CDR1 and CDR2 are SEHNR and FQNEAQ (reference sequence). CDR3 DNA: TGTGCCAGCAGCTTAGGTCCCGGCAGGCACCACGAGCAGTACTTC. Translated: CASSLGPGRHHEQYF.

There are many counts of this clonotype. The chain links TRBV3-1 to TRBJ1-1, with D unclear. The V and J ends lost 2 bases and 1 base respectively, with 8 bases between them. The germline CDR1 and CDR2 sequences are LGHDT and YNNKEL (reference sequence). There are 14 residues in the CDR3. The CDR3 spells CASSQSYRNTEAFF. The CDR3 nucleotides are TGTGCCAGCAGCCAATCCTACAGGAACACTGAAGCTTTCTTT.

This chain connects TRBV11-2 to TRBJ2-3; 8 nucleotides line up with TRBD2. CDR3 size: 15 residues. The V and J ends lost 5 bases and 6 bases, in that order; junction bases with no gene match: 10. Germline assignment: CDR1 SGHAT and CDR2 FQNNGV. The CDR3 DNA reads TGTGCCAGCAGCCCCCGGACTAGCCCTAGGGATACGCAGTATTTT. Translation: CASSPRTSPRDTQYF. The whole variable domain, remainder taken from reference TRBV11-2 and TRBJ2-3, is EAGVAQSPRYKIIEKRQSVAFWCNPISGHATLYWYQQILGQGPKLLIQFQNNGVVDDSQLPKDRFSAERLKGVDSTLKIQPAKLEDSAVYLCASSPRTSPRDTQYFGPGTRLTVL.

A single count supports this clonotype. The rearrangement links TRBV5-5 to TRBJ2-7; D uncertain. V shed 0 bases and J shed 0 bases, with 10 bases lying between them. The CDR3 is 15 amino acids. The germline CDR1 and CDR2 sequences are SGHKS and YYEKEE (reference sequence). The DNA for the CDR3 is TGTGCCAGCAGCTTGGAACTGTCAAGCTCCTACGAGCAGTACTTC. It codes for CASSLELSSSYEQYF. Full variable domain (remainder filled in from reference TRBV5-5 and TRBJ2-7): DAGVTQSPTHLIKTRGQQVTLRCSPISGHKSVSWYQQVLGQGPQFIFQYYEKEERGRGNFPDRFSARQFPNYSSELNVNALLLGDSALYLCASSLELSSSYEQYFGPGTRLTVT.

The chain carries TRBV12-3 or TRBV12-4 and TRBJ2-2; D gene uncertain. CDR3 length: 14 residues. The germline V and J ends were trimmed by 6 bases and 2 bases, with 10 bases remaining between them. CDR3: CASSAELNTGELFF. The CDR3 nucleotides read TGTGCCAGCAGCGCCGAGCTAAACACCGGGGAGCTGTTTTTT.

In its sample, this clonotype was seen a few times. The rearrangement uses TRBV20-1 and TRBJ1-2; D may be TRBD1 (6 bases). The CDR3 extends over 14 amino acids. V dropped 6 bases and J dropped 4 bases, with 18 bases sitting between them. Germline CDR1 is DFQATT and CDR2 is SNEGSKA (reference sequence). CDR3 DNA sequence: TGCAGTGCAAAGACAGGCTCCCTGGCCTATGGCTACACCTTC. Encoded protein: CSAKTGSLAYGYTF.

The J gene is TRBJ2-3, the V gene TRBV11-3; the D gene is possibly TRBD1 (5 bases). Per germline, CDR1 SGHNT and CDR2 YENEEA. This CDR3 region has 16 residues. Trimming left V 3 bases short and J 1 base short, with 14 bases between. CDR3 amino acids: CASSFDSGGGTDTQYF. CDR3 nucleotides: TGTGCCAGCAGCTTTGACAGTGGTGGAGGCACAGATACGCAGTATTTT.

This clonotype occurred many times. The chain uses TRBV30 and TRBJ1-5; D remains unclear. Germline CDR1 and CDR2: GTSNPN and SVGIG (reference sequence). The V end lost 0 bases, the J end lost 7 bases, and 13 bases lay between the germline ends. This CDR3 comprises 14 residues. The CDR3 spells CAWSVDGVRQPQHF. DNA of the CDR3: TGTGCCTGGAGTGTAGACGGGGTTAGACAGCCCCAGCATTTT. Full variable domain (outside the CDR3, taken from reference TRBV30 and TRBJ1-5): SQTIHQWPATLVQPVGSPLSLECTVEGTSNPNLYWYRQAAGRGLQLLFYSVGIGQISSEVPQNLSASRPQDRQFILSSKKLLLSDSGFYLCAWSVDGVRQPQHFGDGTRLSIL.

This clonotype was counted ten times or more. The genes are TRBV10-3 and TRBJ2-7, with 9 positions matching TRBD2. Germline V CDR1 and CDR2: ENHRY, SYGVKD. The CDR3 covers 18 residues. Germline trimming cut 0 bases from V and 4 bases from J; bases unmatched to any gene: 13. The CDR3 region is CAISESLVAGAPRYEQYF. The CDR3 nucleotides are TGTGCCATCAGTGAGTCGCTGGTAGCGGGGGCGCCTCGGTACGAGCAGTACTTC.

This clonotype showed up many times. The chain couples TRBV29-1 to TRBJ2-3; TRBD2 agrees at 8 bases. With 1 base clipped from V and 0 bases from J, the junction kept 0 bases outside the gene matches. Germline CDR1 SQVTM, CDR2 ANQGSEA. The CDR3 has 14 amino acids. The CDR3 sequence: CSVEGLASTDTQYF. Written as DNA, the CDR3 is TGCAGCGTTGAAGGACTAGCGAGCACAGATACGCAGTATTTT.

This clonotype was detected many times. The rearrangement links TRBV28 to TRBJ2-7; TRBD2 might be the D (5 bases). The germline V gene has CDR1 MDHEN and CDR2 SYDVKM. Trimming removed 6 bases at V and 0 bases at J, with 18 bases between. The CDR3 covers 16 residues. The CDR3 protein is CASRLEILGGSYEQYF. CDR3 DNA sequence: TGTGCCAGCAGACTCGAGATCTTAGGAGGCTCCTACGAGCAGTACTTC.

The chain has TRBV5-1 and TRBJ2-6, with D hard to call. Trimming removed 4 bases from V and 0 bases from J, with 11 bases in between. CDR1 and CDR2 from the germline V gene are SGHRS and YFSETQ. CDR3 length: 16 residues. The CDR3 DNA follows: TGCGCCAGCAGCCAATCGCAAAGCTCTGGGGCCAACGTCCTGACTTTC. Protein sequence: CASSQSQSSGANVLTF.

There are a few counts of this clonotype. The chain carries TRBV28 and TRBJ1-4, with D possibly being TRBD1 (5 bases). This CDR3 comprises 12 residues. V lost 9 bases, J lost 5 bases, and 10 bases lay in between. Per the germline V gene, CDR1 is MDHEN and CDR2 is SYDVKM. DNA for the CDR3: TGTGCCAGTGGGCAGGGAAATGAAAAACTGTTTTTT. Translated: CASGQGNEKLFF.

A few counts support this clonotype. The chain couples TRBV10-3 to TRBJ2-2; 9 nucleotides match TRBD1. Germline values: CDR1 ENHRY, CDR2 SYGVKD. The V and J ends lost 8 bases and 8 bases, in that order; junction bases with no gene match: 9. The CDR3 runs to 14 residues. The CDR3 sequence is CAIRRTGDAGELFF. The CDR3 nucleotides are TGTGCCATCCGTAGGACAGGGGATGCAGGGGAGCTGTTTTTT.

The rearrangement uses TRBV20-1 and TRBJ2-2, with D possibly matching TRBD2 (5 bases). This CDR3 is 14 amino acids long. Trimming cost V 3 bases and J 1 base, with 9 bases left between them. CDR1 and CDR2 (germline): DFQATT, SNEGSKA (reference sequence). The CDR3 DNA reads TGCAGTGCTAGGGGCGGGTTGAACACCGGGGAGCTGTTTTTT. It codes for CSARGGLNTGELFF.

The gene calls are TRBV27 and TRBJ1-6; D is perhaps TRBD1 (6 bases). Deletions cut 5 bases from V and 7 bases from J, with 12 bases between. This CDR3 has 14 amino acids. In germline, CDR1 is MNHEY, CDR2 SMNVEV (reference sequence). The CDR3 spells CASSTRGRNSPLHF. The CDR3, as DNA: TGTGCCAGCAGTACCCGGGGGCGGAATTCACCCCTCCACTTT.

This clonotype was seen repeatedly, ten times or more. The V gene is TRBV7-9, the J gene TRBJ2-5; D is unresolved. The germline CDR1 and CDR2 sequences are SEHNR and FQNEAQ (reference sequence). This CDR3 spans 8 amino acids. CDR3 loop: CTTRTQYF. The CDR3 DNA reads TGTACCACGCGGACCCAGTACTTC. Using reference TRBV7-9 and TRBJ2-5 for the parts outside the CDR3, the full variable domain is DTGVSQNPRHKITKRGQNVTFRCDPISEHNRLYWYRQTLGQGPEFLTYFQNEAQLEKSRLLSDRFSAERPKGSFSTLEIQRTEQGDSAMYLCTTRTQYFGPGTRLLVL.

This clonotype appeared a few times. The rearrangement joins TRBV28 to TRBJ1-2; possibly TRBD1 for D (6 bases). The CDR3 has 12 amino acids. V was cut by 7 bases and J by 2 bases, with 8 bases left in between. CDR1 is MDHEN and CDR2 is SYDVKM in the germline V gene. DNA of the CDR3: TGTGCCAGCATAGGACAGAACTATGGCTACACCTTC. Translating it yields CASIGQNYGYTF.

A word on this clonotype: The CDR3 does not end in the conserved phenylalanine or tryptophan, so this is likely a read error. The DNA is omitted, as the CDR3 cannot be located on it reliably, and the CDR3 follows TCRdb's listing. The CDR3 region is CASSDYPGSGPFY. The chain uses TRBV10-1 and TRBJ2-5; the D call in the table, TRBD1, was not verified against the DNA. The V gene's germline CDR1 is WNHNN and CDR2 SYGVQD (reference sequence). Including both end residues, the CDR3 is 13 amino acids long.

The chain uses TRBV9 and TRBJ1-4; D not certain. Germline CDR1 is SGDLS and CDR2 is YYNGEE. This CDR3 has 18 amino acids. Trimming removed 4 bases from V and 2 bases from J, with 21 bases in between. The CDR3 coding sequence is TGTGCCAGCAGCCCTTCGTGGGAGGCCGGCTTTACTAATGAAAAACTGTTTTTT. Translation: CASSPSWEAGFTNEKLFF. The whole variable domain, filled in from reference TRBV9 and TRBJ1-4, reads DSGVTQTPKHLITATGQRVTLRCSPRSGDLSVYWYQQSLDQGLQFLIQYYNGEERAKGNILERFSAQQFPDLHSELNLSSLELGDSALYFCASSPSWEAGFTNEKLFFGSGTQLSVL.

The chain couples TRBV28 to TRBJ2-7, with 8 nucleotides matching TRBD1. Germline V lookup: CDR1 MDHEN, CDR2 SYDVKM. The CDR3 covers 15 residues. J gave up 1 base and V 6 bases, and 8 bases lay outside the gene matches. CDR3 sequence (DNA): TGTGCCAGCAGGCCGACAGGGGACGTTTCCTACGAGCAGTACTTC. This codes for CASRPTGDVSYEQYF.